The present entry profiles one TCR beta chain with its context. Sequenced by immunoSEQ multiplex PCR; TCRdb stores in-frame clones only, minus some. The sample shows fewer than 400,000 clones, over 65% of them seen only once. This sample was included in a study of shared clonotypes between healthy human individuals. Germline V lookup: CDR1 SGDLS, CDR2 YYNGEE. The J segment lost 2 bases and the V segment lost 3 bases, leaving 6 bases of the junction unmatched. This CDR3 contains 15 residues. This chain joins TRBV9 and TRBJ2-3, with 7 bases fitting TRBD1. What was sequenced was memory CD4+ T cells sorted from blood. Subset here: CD45RA-negative fraction. This clonotype was obtained from a man aged 25 to 45 in good health. CDR3 DNA: TGTGCCAGCAGCGCTCCGGGACAGATCACAGATACGCAGTATTTT. Translating it yields CASSAPGQITDTQYF.